The 5 T cell receptor beta chains reported below all come from one sample, sequenced in a study of blood T cell repertoires in COVID-19. Data came from immunoSEQ multiplex PCR; TCRdb stores just in-frame clones and leaves some out. The table includes 200,000 to 300,000 clones, about 80% detected once. The source material was peripheral blood. These TCRs come from a woman at least 80 years old with acute or convalescent COVID-19.

The J gene is TRBJ2-5, the V gene TRBV2, with D perhaps matching TRBD2 (6 bases). V shed 4 bases and J shed 2 bases, with 11 bases lying between them. Germline assignment: CDR1 SNHLY and CDR2 FYNNEI. The CDR3 loop spans 14 amino acids. This CDR3 reads CASSVGGGQETQYF. The CDR3, as DNA: TGTGCCAGCAGTGTAGGTGGAGGGCAAGAGACCCAGTACTTC.

The chain is built from TRBV5-5 and TRBJ2-7; 13 bases align to TRBD2. The germline V gene encodes CDR1 SGHKS and CDR2 YYEKEE (reference sequence). With 5 bases clipped from V and 3 bases from J, the junction kept 5 bases outside the gene matches. The CDR3 is 15 amino acids. The CDR3 coding sequence is TGTGCCAGCAGGATGACTAGCGGGGGGCGCTACGAGCAGTACTTC. It encodes CASRMTSGGRYEQYF. The complete variable domain, with remaining parts taken from reference TRBV5-5 and TRBJ2-7, reads DAGVTQSPTHLIKTRGQQVTLRCSPISGHKSVSWYQQVLGQGPQFIFQYYEKEERGRGNFPDRFSARQFPNYSSELNVNALLLGDSALYLCASRMTSGGRYEQYFGPGTRLTVT.

This chain joins TRBV2 and TRBJ2-1; TRBD2 agrees at 10 bases. J lost 4 bases, V lost 7 bases, and 4 bases had no gene match. The CDR3 totals 14 residues. In germline, CDR1 is SNHLY, CDR2 FYNNEI. Written as DNA, the CDR3 is TGTGCCAGCATCCCGGGACTAGCGTACAATGAGCAGTTCTTC. As protein: CASIPGLAYNEQFF. Based on the CDR3 plus reference TRBV2 and TRBJ2-1, the full variable domain is EPEVTQTPSHQVTQMGQEVILRCVPISNHLYFYWYRQILGQKVEFLVSFYNNEISEKSEIFDDQFSVERPDGSNFTLKIRSTKLEDSAMYFCASIPGLAYNEQFFGPGTRLTVL.

The chain has TRBV6-5 and TRBJ2-1, with 9 bases lining up with TRBD1. V was pared by 4 bases and J by 10 bases, with 8 bases of the junction left unmatched. Germline-derived CDR1 and CDR2 are MNHEY and SVGAGI. CDR3 length: 14 residues. CDR3 in amino acids: CASSSRDRVKEQFF. The CDR3 bases are TGTGCCAGCAGTTCCCGGGACAGGGTGAAAGAGCAGTTCTTC.

The DNA for the CDR3 is TGTGCCAGCAGCGTCGGCGGGACTAGCGGGAGCACAGATACGCAGTATTTT. Protein: CASSVGGTSGSTDTQYF. This rearrangement joins TRBV9 to TRBJ2-3, with 12 positions matching TRBD2. Germline CDR1 is SGDLS and CDR2 is YYNGEE. The CDR3 extends over 17 amino acids. Losses at the gene ends were 2 bases for V and 0 bases for J; bases not matched to a gene: 4.